This TCR beta chain was sequenced during a study of CD8+ T cells in alopecia areata. Study observations and caveats: Whereas mice showed it more clearly, TCR sharing across patients was murkier, possibly because of HLA. Scalp sequencing also captures normal skin's resident alphabeta T cells.

Only one count was recorded for this clone. Its antigen is currently unknown. Trimming shortened V by 5 bases and J by 9 bases, and 13 bases separated the two germline ends. CDR3 length equals 12 residues. CDR1 is MDHEN, CDR2 SYDVKM, per germline. RNA, once extracted, was reverse transcribed into cDNA for use as the sequencing template. Sequenced by immunoSEQ multiplex PCR; TCRdb stores in-frame clones only, minus some. The sample includes around 140,000 clones, 47% seen only once; the top ten take approximately 6.8%. Individuals with alopecia areata gave both lesional scalp punch biopsies and peripheral blood for collection.

The specimen sequenced was CD4+ T cells sorted from blood. The source is a human donor with alopecia areata. The chain carries TRBV28 and TRBJ1-2, with a weak D call TRBD1 (5 bases). The CDR3 bases are TGTGCCAGCAGTAGGCAGGGTCGAAGCTACACCTTC. Translated: CASSRQGRSYTF.